The 23 T cell receptor beta chains below all came from one sample that was sequenced in a study of blood T cell repertoires in COVID-19. Profiling relied on immunoSEQ multiplex PCR, and the TCRdb table lists in-frame clones only, not all of them. In the table there are some 45,000 clones, around 80% of which are singletons. The material sequenced was peripheral blood. All receptors come from a human donor in a cohort sampled during active COVID-19.

The genes are TRBV5-4 and TRBJ2-1, with TRBD2 matching 9 bases. Trimming cost V 1 base and J 5 bases; bases outside gene matches: 10. From germline, CDR1 is SGHNT and CDR2 YYREEE (reference sequence). The CDR3 loop spans 17 amino acids. CDR3 DNA sequence: TGTGCCAGCAGCTTGAATATTAGGCCTAGCGGGAACAATGAGCAGTTCTTC. Protein: CASSLNIRPSGNNEQFF.

The chain is built from TRBV9 and TRBJ2-7; tentatively, D is TRBD2 (5 bases). Trimming stripped 4 bases from V and 5 bases from J, with 25 bases between. The germline gives CDR1 SGDLS, CDR2 YYNGEE. The CDR3 runs 17 residues. CDR3 residues: CASSPSPQVMAFDEQYF. CDR3 bases: TGTGCCAGCAGCCCTAGCCCCCAGGTAATGGCTTTTGACGAGCAGTACTTC.

The chain uses TRBV19 and TRBJ2-4; 9 bases map to TRBD1. Germline assignment: CDR1 LNHDA and CDR2 SQIVND (reference sequence). CDR3 length: 16 amino acids. Trimming cost V 5 bases and J 6 bases; bases outside gene matches: 11. The chain's CDR3 is CASSPRPGTGRNIQYF. In nucleotides, the CDR3 is TGTGCCAGTAGTCCACGTCCCGGGACAGGGAGAAACATTCAGTACTTC.

V gene TRBV27 combines with J gene TRBJ1-6; D is possibly TRBD1 (6 bases). The CDR3 covers 15 residues. The germline V gene has CDR1 MNHEY and CDR2 SMNVEV (reference sequence). V lost 5 bases and J 6 bases, leaving 14 bases between the germline ends. This CDR3 is CASSPIGGGNSPLHF. DNA of the CDR3: TGTGCCAGCAGTCCTATAGGGGGTGGTAATTCACCCCTCCACTTT.

This clone was seen more than once but under ten times. The gene calls are TRBV10-2 and TRBJ2-3; TRBD2 might be the D (6 bases). The V gene's germline CDR1 is WSHSY and CDR2 SAAADI. The CDR3 is made up of 13 amino acids. V gave up 4 bases and J gave up 7 bases, with 12 bases separating them. The CDR3 loop reads CASSAGSMNTQYF. CDR3 bases: TGCGCCAGCAGTGCCGGGAGTATGAATACGCAGTATTTT.

The chain uses TRBV11-2 and TRBJ2-5, with 11 bases identical to TRBD2. V trimming: 4 bases; J trimming: 4 bases; junction bases outside the gene matches: 8. The CDR3 loop spans 16 amino acids. Germline V gene data show CDR1 as SGHAT and CDR2 as FQNNGV. The CDR3 spells CASSSAGTSGGETQYF. CDR3 DNA sequence: TGTGCCAGCAGCTCGGCCGGGACTAGCGGTGGAGAGACCCAGTACTTC.

This chain links TRBV29-1 with TRBJ2-1; TRBD1 agrees at 11 bases. The CDR3 contains 12 residues. Germline lookup yields CDR1 SQVTM and CDR2 ANQGSEA. CDR3 coding DNA: TGCAGTGGCGGGACAGGGGGATGGGAGCAGTTCTTC. Translated: CSGGTGGWEQFF.

As DNA, the CDR3 is TGTGCCAGCAGCGTGGGACTAGCGGGAAGCACCGGGGAGCTGTTTTTT. It is translated as CASSVGLAGSTGELFF. The chain employs TRBV9 and TRBJ2-2; 13 bases fit TRBD2. The germline V gene encodes CDR1 SGDLS and CDR2 YYNGEE. The CDR3 loop spans 16 amino acids. V was pared by 2 bases and J by 4 bases, with 2 bases of the junction left unmatched. The entire variable domain, with the rest obtained from reference TRBV9 and TRBJ2-2, is as follows: DSGVTQTPKHLITATGQRVTLRCSPRSGDLSVYWYQQSLDQGLQFLIQYYNGEERAKGNILERFSAQQFPDLHSELNLSSLELGDSALYFCASSVGLAGSTGELFFGEGSRLTVL.

The rearrangement uses TRBV28 and TRBJ2-3, with D perhaps matching TRBD2 (6 bases). Trimming cost V 6 bases and J 1 base, with 17 bases left between them. The CDR3 covers 16 residues. CDR1 is MDHEN and CDR2 is SYDVKM in the germline V gene. CDR3 DNA: TGTGCCAGCAGCCGACCGGAAGGAGGGGGCACAGATACGCAGTATTTT. Its protein product is CASSRPEGGGTDTQYF.

V usage is TRBV15 and J usage is TRBJ1-4; D is unresolved. Germline CDR1 is LNHNV and CDR2 is YYDKDF (reference sequence). The CDR3 contains 15 residues. V lost 3 bases, J lost 0 bases, and 8 bases lay in between. The CDR3 region is CATSRVQTTNEKLFF. As DNA, the CDR3 is TGTGCCACCAGCAGGGTACAGACAACTAATGAAAAACTGTTTTTT.

This clone has a single count. V is TRBV14 and J is TRBJ2-1; TRBD1 matches 7 bases. The CDR3 loop spans 11 amino acids. Looked up from germline, CDR1 is SGHDN and CDR2 is FVKESK. V lost 4 bases, J lost 9 bases, and 0 bases stayed unmatched. CDR3 region: CASSPGGEQFF. CDR3 nucleotides: TGTGCCAGCAGCCCAGGGGGTGAGCAGTTCTTC.

The chain uses TRBV7-9 and TRBJ2-7; 10 bases agree with TRBD1. Germline V lookup: CDR1 SEHNR, CDR2 FQNEAQ (reference sequence). V dropped 3 bases and J dropped 5; count of bases not matched to a gene: 7. The CDR3 has 15 amino acids. The CDR3 coding sequence is TGTGCCAGCAGCTTTTTGGGACAGGGGTTGAACGAGCAGTACTTC. Amino acid sequence: CASSFLGQGLNEQYF.

The chain couples TRBV28 to TRBJ1-6; D not certain. V was cut by 7 bases and J by 7 bases, with 17 bases left in between. The CDR3 is 15 residues long. Germline V lookup: CDR1 MDHEN, CDR2 SYDVKM. The CDR3 loop is CASTREVSGNSPLHF. The CDR3 coding sequence is TGTGCCAGCACCCGGGAAGTATCCGGGAATTCACCCCTCCACTTT.

The chain has TRBV11-3 and TRBJ2-1; 8 bases fit TRBD1. The CDR3 has 15 amino acids. Looked up from germline, CDR1 is SGHNT and CDR2 is YENEEA. V was clipped by 5 bases and J by 8 bases; unmatched bases: 11. The DNA of the CDR3 is TGTGCCAGCAGCACTTCGCGGACAGGGATCGATGAGCAGTTCTTC. It yields the protein CASSTSRTGIDEQFF.

This chain joins TRBV28 and TRBJ2-3, with 11 bases lining up with TRBD2. Germline trimming cut 9 bases from V and 5 bases from J; bases unmatched to any gene: 16. The CDR3 is 17 residues long. Germline CDR1 reads MDHEN; CDR2 reads SYDVKM. This CDR3 reads CASTTLAVAGGEDTQYF. The CDR3 nucleotides read TGTGCCAGTACCACTTTAGCTGTAGCGGGAGGGGAAGATACGCAGTATTTT.

The genes are TRBV4-1 and TRBJ2-1; 12 bases are a match to TRBD2. Germline V CDR1 and CDR2: MGHRA, YSYEKL. This CDR3 region has 15 residues. The V gene end was trimmed by 2 bases and the J gene end by 7 bases; junction bases not matched to a gene: 3. The CDR3 nucleotides are TGCGCCAGCAGCCAATGGACTAGCGGGAATAATGAGCAGTTCTTC. Its protein product is CASSQWTSGNNEQFF.

The rearrangement joins TRBV4-1 to TRBJ2-7, with TRBD2 identical over 9 bases. The CDR3 runs to 17 residues. From germline, CDR1 is MGHRA and CDR2 YSYEKL. V was clipped by 6 bases and J by 1 base; unmatched bases: 13. As DNA, the CDR3 is TGCGCCAGCAGTTTAATCGCGGCTAGCGGGGATTCCTACGAGCAGTACTTC. This sequence encodes CASSLIAASGDSYEQYF.

The gene calls are TRBV6-2 or TRBV6-3 and TRBJ2-7, with 8 bases that match TRBD1. The length of the CDR3 is 15 residues. The ends lost 6 bases at V and 3 bases at J; junction bases unmatched: 10. The germline V gene has CDR1 MNHEY and CDR2 SVGEGT. The CDR3 nucleotides are TGTGCCAGCAGCCCCGGGACAGGCCCGCTCTACGAGCAGTACTTC. Protein product: CASSPGTGPLYEQYF.

The genes are TRBV24-1 and TRBJ2-1, with D possibly TRBD1 on 7 matching bases. The ends were cut back, 3 bases at V and 7 bases at J, with 18 bases in the middle. CDR3 size: 16 residues. Looked up from germline, CDR1 is KGHDR and CDR2 is SFDVKD. In nucleotides, the CDR3 is TGTGCCACCAGTGATCCCCTCCGGAGGGGGCGGAATGAGCAGTTCTTC. Translation gives CATSDPLRRGRNEQFF.

V usage is TRBV11-2 and J usage is TRBJ2-3, with 7 nucleotides matching TRBD1. The CDR3 runs 15 residues. V gave up 3 bases and J gave up 2 bases; unmatched junction bases: 5. CDR1 and CDR2 from the germline V gene are SGHAT and FQNNGV. DNA of the CDR3: TGTGCCAGCAGCTTCAGGGGGTCCAACACAGATACGCAGTATTTT. It is translated as CASSFRGSNTDTQYF.

The J gene is TRBJ2-5, the V gene TRBV5-1, with D uncertain. V gave up 5 bases and J gave up 5 bases, with 16 bases separating them. The germline gives CDR1 SGHRS, CDR2 YFSETQ. There are 14 residues in the CDR3. The CDR3, as DNA: TGCGCCAGCAGAAAGAGTTCTGATACGGAGACCCAGTACTTC. Its translation: CASRKSSDTETQYF.

The rearrangement uses TRBV10-3 and TRBJ1-1; D uncertain. Germline CDR1 and CDR2: ENHRY and SYGVKD. The CDR3 totals 13 residues. V was pared by 7 bases and J by 4 bases, with 13 bases between. The CDR3 loop is CAIKMGLGTEAFF. The DNA of the CDR3 is TGTGCCATCAAGATGGGCCTCGGCACTGAAGCTTTCTTT.

This clone showed up just a few times. The genes are TRBV9 and TRBJ2-3, with 10 nucleotides matching TRBD2. The CDR3 loop spans 16 amino acids. J lost 6 bases, V lost 3 bases, and 10 bases had no gene match. Germline assignment: CDR1 SGDLS and CDR2 YYNGEE. This chain's CDR3 is CASSGQSSGRGDTQYF. For the CDR3, the DNA is TGTGCCAGCAGCGGACAATCTAGCGGGAGAGGTGATACGCAGTATTTT.